The clone carrying this T cell receptor beta chain was found many times. As yet, its antigen is unknown. The CDR3 loop spans 14 amino acids. The V and J ends lost 5 bases and 1 base, in that order; junction bases with no gene match: 1. CDR1 is MNHNY and CDR2 is SVGAGI in the germline V gene (reference sequence). No cell sorting was done before RNA was extracted from the tissue. The normal lung tissue was taken more than 3 cm from the tumor edge. The data were obtained in a study of tumor and adjacent non-tumor tissue in lung cancer. Study conclusions and caveats: Compared with tumor, normal lung showed significantly lower TCR diversity.

The library came from three nested PCR rounds adapted from ARM-PCR protocols. One entry per CDR3 protein results from TCRdb running MiXCR on the multiplex PCR reads. The sample has under 75,000 distinct CDR3 sequences, around 70% seen once. Material for sequencing was distant non-tumor lung tissue. The receptor was derived from a woman between 45 and 60 years old with non-small cell lung cancer. The rearrangement uses TRBV6-6 and TRBJ1-5, with 8 bases identical to TRBD1. The CDR3 reads CASSRQGSNQPQHF. CDR3 sequence (DNA): TGTGCCAGCAGTCGACAGGGGAGCAATCAGCCCCAGCATTTT.